The 16 T cell receptor beta chains below were found in one sample sequenced in a study of PD-1 blockade in classical Hodgkin lymphoma (dated by TCRdb to 2020 to 2022). Library prep was done by the immunoSEQ multiplex PCR assay. Not all clones reach the TCRdb copy of this immuneACCESS table, which keeps in-frame sequences only. Checked studies attribute under half of the gap to unresolved V genes and leave the rest unexplained. The sample has about 43,000 clones on record, 73% of them singletons. Of the sample, 9.5% to 12% is held by the ten largest clones. The sample's time point label, in plain terms: cycle 1 day 1 (C1D1), immediately before nivolumab initiation. Relapse after autologous stem cell transplantation had occurred in all trial patients, and cohorts A, B and C were distinguished by prior brentuximab vedotin exposure. Sequencing used peripheral blood mononuclear cells (PBMCs), obtained at baseline. These receptors were collected from a human donor with classical Hodgkin lymphoma.

The rearrangement joins TRBV4-2 to TRBJ2-3; 13 bases fit TRBD2. V shed 0 bases, J shed 3 bases, and the junction held 12 bases outside the gene matches. The V gene's germline CDR1 is LGHNA and CDR2 YNFKEQ. CDR3 length equals 20 residues. The CDR3 DNA is TGTGCCAGCAGCCAAGATCTAGGCGGACTAGCGGGGGTAAGGACAGATACGCAGTATTTT. It yields the protein CASSQDLGGLAGVRTDTQYF.

A few counts support this clone. This chain links TRBV15 with TRBJ2-2; tentative D call: TRBD1 (6 bases). The germline CDR1 and CDR2 sequences are LNHNV and YYDKDF (reference sequence). The CDR3 extends over 16 amino acids. Deletions cut 0 bases from V and 6 bases from J, with 14 bases between. The CDR3 sequence is CATSRDRQGLAGELFF. The CDR3, as DNA: TGTGCCACCAGCAGAGATCGTCAGGGGCTTGCCGGGGAGCTGTTTTTT.

This sequence joins TRBV21-1 and TRBJ2-5; TRBD1 is the table's D call, not checked against the DNA. TRBV21-1 has pseudogene status. The CDR3 has 17 amino acids. As DNA, the CDR3 is TGTGCCAGCAGCTCCATCGCGGACAGAGAGCACCAAGAGACCCAGTACTTC. It yields the protein CASSSIADREHQETQYF.

This chain uses TRBV5-1 with TRBJ1-2, with a weak D call TRBD1 (5 bases). This CDR3 is built from 13 residues. From germline, CDR1 is SGHRS and CDR2 YFSETQ. V was clipped by 0 bases and J by 6 bases, with 9 bases between them. In nucleotides, the CDR3 is TGCGCCAGCAGCTTGGATTTGGGGGATGGCTACACCTTC. This codes for CASSLDLGDGYTF.

The chain employs TRBV11-2 and TRBJ1-5; D remains unclear. The germline V gene has CDR1 SGHAT and CDR2 FQNNGV. V lost 1 base to trimming and J lost 0 bases, with 13 bases between them. The CDR3 spans 17 residues. As DNA, the CDR3 is TGTGCCAGCAGCTTAGTTGGCAGCTACTATAGCAATCAGCCCCAGCATTTT. Translation gives CASSLVGSYYSNQPQHF. Based on the CDR3 plus reference TRBV11-2 and TRBJ1-5, the full variable domain is EAGVAQSPRYKIIEKRQSVAFWCNPISGHATLYWYQQILGQGPKLLIQFQNNGVVDDSQLPKDRFSAERLKGVDSTLKIQPAKLEDSAVYLCASSLVGSYYSNQPQHFGDGTRLSIL.

V is TRBV7-6 and J is TRBJ2-7; the D gene is possibly TRBD1 (5 bases). The V end was cut by 5 bases, the J end by 5 bases, with 16 bases between. The CDR3 has 14 amino acids. Looked up from germline, CDR1 is SGHVS and CDR2 is FNYEAQ. The CDR3 loop reads CASSRGAQWDEQYF. DNA for the CDR3: TGTGCCAGCAGCAGGGGCGCGCAGTGGGACGAGCAGTACTTC.

The chain joins TRBV28 to TRBJ1-6; D unresolved. Between the trimmed V and J ends, which lost 6 bases and 0 bases, there was a span of 18 bases. The V gene's germline CDR1 is MDHEN and CDR2 SYDVKM. The CDR3 is 18 amino acids. CDR3 sequence: CASSQGWQASSYNSPLHF. The CDR3 DNA follows: TGTGCCAGCAGCCAAGGGTGGCAGGCTAGCTCCTATAATTCACCCCTCCACTTT.

This clone came up a few times. The chain couples TRBV19 to TRBJ1-5; 7 bases map to TRBD1. This CDR3 comprises 15 residues. After removal of 6 bases from V and 3 bases from J, the junction contained 8 bases not matched to a gene. CDR1 and CDR2 (germline): LNHDA, SQIVND (reference sequence). This CDR3 reads CASSESGQLNQPQHF. CDR3 in DNA: TGTGCCAGTAGCGAATCGGGACAGCTCAATCAGCCCCAGCATTTT.

Concerning this clone: An end of the junction does not agree with germline; a read error may underlie this. The V and J genes are TRBV9 and TRBJ2-3; weak D call: TRBD1 (7 bases). Germline loops: CDR1 SGDLS, CDR2 YYNGEE. The CDR3 extends over 14 amino acids. The CDR3 reads CASSVGGLDRASHF. DNA for the CDR3: TGTGCCAGCAGCGTAGGGGGACTCGACAGGGCATCGCATTTT.

The chain joins TRBV2 to TRBJ2-1; D ambiguous. From germline, CDR1 is SNHLY and CDR2 FYNNEI. The germline V and J ends were trimmed by 4 bases and 6 bases, with 4 bases remaining between them. The CDR3 is made up of 11 amino acids. The CDR3 DNA reads as TGTGCCAGCAGTGTTAGCAATGAGCAGTTCTTC. This encodes CASSVSNEQFF.

The genes are TRBV11-2 and TRBJ2-2, with a possible D match to TRBD2 (5 bases). The germline V and J ends were trimmed by 4 bases and 6 bases, with 9 bases remaining between them. The CDR3 has 13 amino acids. Germline assignment: CDR1 SGHAT and CDR2 FQNNGV. The CDR3 coding sequence is TGTGCCAGCAGCTCAGGACTCCCCGGGGAGCTGTTTTTT. Amino acid sequence: CASSSGLPGELFF.

This clone was observed a few times. The chain couples TRBV7-6 to TRBJ2-7; D perhaps matches TRBD2 (5 bases). This CDR3 has 15 amino acids. Germline V gene lookup returns CDR1 SGHVS and CDR2 FNYEAQ. Trimming took 0 bases from V and 0 from J, leaving 9 bases between them. The CDR3 here is CASSLADSRSYEQYF. The CDR3 nucleotides read TGTGCCAGCAGCTTAGCGGACTCCCGCTCCTACGAGCAGTACTTC.

The chain has TRBV6-6 and TRBJ2-1, with D possibly being TRBD2 (5 bases). Germline lookup yields CDR1 MNHNY and CDR2 SVGAGI (reference sequence). V gave up 5 bases and J gave up 2 bases, with 13 bases separating them. The CDR3 has 15 amino acids. The DNA for the CDR3 is TGTGCCAGCAGTACTTCCCACGGGGCCTACAATGAGCAGTTCTTC. It specifies CASSTSHGAYNEQFF.

The gene calls are TRBV7-3 and TRBJ2-3; the D gene is possibly TRBD2 (6 bases). V gave up 5 bases and J gave up 9 bases, with 21 bases separating them. Germline CDR1 and CDR2: SGHTA and FQGTGA. The CDR3 contains 15 residues. The CDR3 is CASSTTAGGGRTQYF. CDR3 nucleotide sequence: TGTGCCAGCAGCACAACAGCTGGGGGAGGTCGAACGCAGTATTTT.

The chain recombines TRBV19 with TRBJ2-2, with D unresolved. The CDR3 has 15 amino acids. Germline assignment: CDR1 LNHDA and CDR2 SQIVND (reference sequence). Trimming stripped 1 base from V and 1 base from J, with 7 bases between. The CDR3 bases are TGTGCCAGTAGTATAGTGGCCGGGAACACCGGGGAGCTGTTTTTT. Translation: CASSIVAGNTGELFF.

The rearrangement links TRBV7-2 to TRBJ2-5; TRBD2 is a possible D gene (6 bases). Germline lookup yields CDR1 SGHTA and CDR2 FQGNSA. Trimming removed 11 bases from V and 5 bases from J, with 15 bases in between. This CDR3 region has 12 residues. Here the CDR3 reads CAAGDWGETQYF. CDR3 DNA sequence: TGTGCCGCCGGGGACTGGGGGGAGACCCAGTACTTC.